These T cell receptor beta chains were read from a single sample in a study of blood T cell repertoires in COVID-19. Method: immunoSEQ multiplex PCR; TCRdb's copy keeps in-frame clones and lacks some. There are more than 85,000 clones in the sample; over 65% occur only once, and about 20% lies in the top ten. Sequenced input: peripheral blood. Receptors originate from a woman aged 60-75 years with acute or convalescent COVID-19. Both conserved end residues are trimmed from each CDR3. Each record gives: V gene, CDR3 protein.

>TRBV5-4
ASSLGGGYTGELF
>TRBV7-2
ASSLWGRSEEQY
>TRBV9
ASALGTSRNEQF
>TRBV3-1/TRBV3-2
ASSQEKRAHRAF
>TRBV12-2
ASRPTDLYEQY
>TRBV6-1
ASSEVTAGQPQH
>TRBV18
ASSPVQGADETQY
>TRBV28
ASSLGPGVRDGYT
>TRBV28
ASDRAGTGELF
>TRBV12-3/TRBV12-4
ASSPERGPLH
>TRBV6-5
ASSTLPTGVNEQY
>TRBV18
ASSPPSGPNTGELF
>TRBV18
ASSLTGGTENQPQH
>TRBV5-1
ASSLRQGPTGELF
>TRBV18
ASLPGQTLEAF
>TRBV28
ASRTTGTAVTGELF
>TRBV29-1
SVGSSGVGYT
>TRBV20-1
SASLVDNEQF
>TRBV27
ASSSLGAPRDGYT
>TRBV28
ASSQIGTTNQPQH
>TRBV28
ASRRSMNTEAF
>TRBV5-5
ASGLGRGVVTEAF
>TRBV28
AGSDRGRSEKLF
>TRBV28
ASSRHRDLQAEAF
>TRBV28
ASGGYEQY
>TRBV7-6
ASSLSGSVSSYEQY
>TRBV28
ASNGGLNTEAF
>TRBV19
ASRGLAGGHTGEQF
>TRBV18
ASSPPVGSLD
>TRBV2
VSSDSGIDQPQH
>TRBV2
ASAGQGGPYNYGYT
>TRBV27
ASSLQTGASQETQY
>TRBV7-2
ASSLQSGGYNEQF
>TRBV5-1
ASSWGQGNQPQH
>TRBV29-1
SVVGASGHTDTQY
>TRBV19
ASSITARVYEQY
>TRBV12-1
ASFGTSQSETQY
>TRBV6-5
ASSRDRGDEQY
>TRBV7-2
ASSFRGENYGYT
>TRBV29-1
SVETVREGTEKLF
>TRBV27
ASSPQLGLPNEQF
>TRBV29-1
SAVDPGLVYEQY
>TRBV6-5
AIPGPVGTEAF
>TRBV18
ASSATGVTYEQY
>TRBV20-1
SASRQGEAF
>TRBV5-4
ASSLSGTGYTQY
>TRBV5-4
ASSSSRDSGNTIY
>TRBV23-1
ASSLFMDRQNQPQH
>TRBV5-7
ASSTQTVAGNTIY
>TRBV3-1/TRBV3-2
ASSPTGARGYT
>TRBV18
ASSPSGQGLLGNQPQH